This T cell receptor beta chain was sequenced during a study of metastatic and nonmetastatic thyroid tumors. Each patient went into thyroid surgery without having received any treatment. The sample holds a few counts of this clone. At one end, the junction sequence differs from germline, possibly due to a read error. TCRdb reanalyzed the PCR reads with MiXCR. The repertoire holds about 92,000 clones, 14% to 15% seen once, with 3% to 4.5% in the top ten. This receptor was identified in a female donor with papillary thyroid cancer or a benign thyroid nodule (not recorded which). Some clones in this sample may be carry-over from other donors' samples. What was sequenced was blood.

The CDR3 here is CAISLFTGCAGNEKLFF. DNA for the CDR3: TGTGCCATCAGTTTATTTACAGGGTGCGCAGGTAATGAAAAACTGTTTTTT. The chain is built from TRBV12-3 or TRBV12-4 and TRBJ1-4; D is possibly TRBD1 (6 bases). CDR3 length equals 17 residues.